This is a list of T cell receptor beta chains from one sample in a study of shared clonotypes between healthy human individuals. Clones were read by immunoSEQ multiplex PCR, and TCRdb kept only the in-frame ones, dropping some. The sample comprises around 1.9 million clones, just over 90% of which are singletons, and under 2% rests with the top ten. Sequencing was performed on naive CD8+ T cells from PBMCs. The receptors come from a man in his late teens or twenties in good health. Some clones in this sample may be carry-over from other donors' samples. Each CDR3 is given with its conserved first and last residue. The order of the fields is CDR3 protein, CDR3 DNA, J gene, CDR3 length, clone size, D gene, V gene. The D gene is left open where the match is weak. Clone size, where shown, is once, few, many, or a class for clones that have expanded.

CASSSEVGSQPQHF	TGTGCCAGCAGCTCCGAAGTAGGGAGTCAGCCCCAGCATTTT	TRBJ1-5	14	once	-	TRBV7-8
CASRGTNEKLFF	TGTGCCAGCAGGGGTACTAATGAAAAACTGTTTTTT	TRBJ1-4	12	-	-	TRBV2
CASSNGGNSNQPQHF	TGTGCCAGCAGCAACGGAGGGAATAGCAATCAGCCCCAGCATTTT	TRBJ1-5	15	-	-	TRBV6-6
CASSFGLYNEQFF	TGTGCCAGCAGCTTTGGACTTTACAATGAGCAGTTCTTC	TRBJ2-1	13	-	-	TRBV7-3
CASSYSWGRDTGELFF	TGTGCCAGCAGTTACTCCTGGGGGCGGGACACCGGGGAGCTGTTTTTT	TRBJ2-2	16	-	-	TRBV6-5
CASSLDRETDTQYF	TGTGCCAGCAGTTTGGACAGGGAGACAGATACGCAGTATTTT	TRBJ2-3	14	-	TRBD1	TRBV28
CASSLDQGAPNGYTF	TGTGCCAGCAGCTTAGATCAGGGAGCCCCGAATGGCTACACCTTC	TRBJ1-2	15	-	-	TRBV7-6
CASSMTPLPNQPQHF	TGTGCCAGTAGTATGACACCGTTGCCCAATCAGCCCCAGCATTTT	TRBJ1-5	15	-	-	TRBV19
CASSLPGPRGEQYF	TGCGCCAGCAGTTTACCGGGGCCCCGGGGCGAGCAGTACTTC	TRBJ2-7	14	-	-	TRBV10-1
CSIQQSGRVWDEQYF	TGCAGCATACAACAAAGCGGGAGGGTTTGGGACGAGCAGTACTTC	TRBJ2-7	15	-	TRBD2	TRBV29-1